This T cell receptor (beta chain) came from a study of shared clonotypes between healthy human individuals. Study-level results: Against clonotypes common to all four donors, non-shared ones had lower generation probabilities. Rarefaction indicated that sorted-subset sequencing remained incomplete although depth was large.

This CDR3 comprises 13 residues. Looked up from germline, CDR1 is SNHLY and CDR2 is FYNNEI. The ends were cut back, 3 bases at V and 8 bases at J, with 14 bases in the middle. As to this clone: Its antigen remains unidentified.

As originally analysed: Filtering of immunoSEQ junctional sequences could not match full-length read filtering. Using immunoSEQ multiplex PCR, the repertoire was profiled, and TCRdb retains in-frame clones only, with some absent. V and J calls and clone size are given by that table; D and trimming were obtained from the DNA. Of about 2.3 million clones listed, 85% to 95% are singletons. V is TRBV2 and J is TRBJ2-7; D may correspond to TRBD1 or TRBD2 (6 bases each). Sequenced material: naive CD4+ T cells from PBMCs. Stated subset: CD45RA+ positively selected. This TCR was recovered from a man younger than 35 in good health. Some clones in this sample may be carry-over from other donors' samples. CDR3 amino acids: CASSDRGTEKQYF. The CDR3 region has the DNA TGTGCCAGCAGTGATAGGGGGACTGAGAAGCAGTACTTC.